The subject of this entry is one T cell receptor beta chain. Its specificity is unknown. This sample was taken from a study of shared clonotypes between healthy human individuals. The overall study: CD4 naive cells filled three plates per donor, CD4 memory three, CD8 naive two and CD8 memory one.

General study findings and limits: Shared clonotypes across all four donors exceeded non-shared ones in generation probability. Some naive CD4 clonotypes, around 4.7%, turned up in common across a handful of donors.

CD45RO negativity and positive selection for CCR7 defined naive CD8 cells, a population that excluded terminally differentiated effector memory CD45RA+ cells. Adult Caucasians living in Nashville, Tennessee made up all of the donors. Sequencing was performed with immunoSEQ multiplex PCR; in TCRdb, only in-frame clones are kept and a portion is missing. The table records about 2,100,000 clones, 85% to 95% of them present only once. Germline CDR1 reads SGHRS; CDR2 reads YFSETQ. V gave up 3 bases and J gave up 0 bases, with 16 bases separating them. The CDR3 loop spans 17 amino acids. Sequencing was done on a sample of naive CD8+ T cells from PBMCs. The clonotype was recovered from a young man in good health. Some clones in this sample may be carry-over from other donors' samples. The chain joins TRBV5-1 to TRBJ2-1; D unresolved. This CDR3 reads CASSWRSGPSSYNEQFF. CDR3 nucleotides: TGCGCCAGCAGCTGGCGGTCCGGGCCCAGCTCCTACAATGAGCAGTTCTTC.